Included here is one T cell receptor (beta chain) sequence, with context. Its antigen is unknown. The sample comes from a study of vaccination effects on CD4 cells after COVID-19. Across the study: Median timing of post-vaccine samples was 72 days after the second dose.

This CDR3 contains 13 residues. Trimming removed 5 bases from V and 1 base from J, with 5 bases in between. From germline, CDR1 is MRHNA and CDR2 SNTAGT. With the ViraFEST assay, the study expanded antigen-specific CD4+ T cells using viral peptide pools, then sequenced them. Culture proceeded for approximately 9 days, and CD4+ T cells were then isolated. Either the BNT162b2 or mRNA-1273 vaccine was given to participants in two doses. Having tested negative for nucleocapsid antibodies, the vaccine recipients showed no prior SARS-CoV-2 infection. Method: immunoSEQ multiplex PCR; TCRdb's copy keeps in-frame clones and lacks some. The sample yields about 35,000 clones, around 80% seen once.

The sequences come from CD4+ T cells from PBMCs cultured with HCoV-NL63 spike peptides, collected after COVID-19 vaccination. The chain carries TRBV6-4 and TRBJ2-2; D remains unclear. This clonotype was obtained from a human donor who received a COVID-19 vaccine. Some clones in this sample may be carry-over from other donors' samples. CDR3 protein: CASSRENTGELFF. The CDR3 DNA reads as TGTGCCAGCAGTAGAGAGAACACCGGGGAGCTGTTTTTT.